These 18 T cell receptor beta chains came from one sample sequenced in a study of control samples from healthy donors and cancer patients (TCRdb year 2020). The receptor library was made with the immunoSEQ multiplex PCR assay. TCRdb provides this immuneACCESS table in a form limited to in-frame rearrangements. Some clones are lacking; in checked studies, under half of them reflect an unresolved V gene, and why the rest are absent is not known. Present in this sample are some 110,000 clones, about 94% of which were seen just once. The ten largest clones represent more than 2% of the sample. Sequencing was performed on blood. The receptors come from a young man in good health.

The chain carries TRBV29-1 and TRBJ1-1; tentative D call: TRBD1 (5 bases). Per the germline V gene, CDR1 is SQVTM and CDR2 is ANQGSEA. CDR3 size: 16 residues. The CDR3 is CSVLIRQPLENTEAFF. The DNA for the CDR3 is TGCAGTGTGCTTATCCGACAGCCTCTAGAGAACACTGAAGCTTTCTTT.

The chain is built from TRBV3-1 (or the pseudogene TRBV3-2) and TRBJ1-2, with D perhaps TRBD1 (5 bases). This CDR3 has 11 amino acids. Deletions cut 1 base from V and 13 bases from J, with 10 bases between. CDR1 LGHDT and CDR2 YNNKEL come from the germline V gene (reference sequence). DNA for the CDR3: TGTGCCAGCAGCCAAGGTGTAGGGGCCACCTTC. Its translation: CASSQGVGATF.

This chain links TRBV19 with TRBJ2-5; TRBD2 agrees at 9 bases. V shed 3 bases, J shed 0 bases, and the junction held 5 bases outside the gene matches. Germline V gives CDR1 LNHDA, CDR2 SQIVND (reference sequence). The CDR3 is 16 amino acids. The CDR3 DNA sequence: TGTGCCAGTAGTATTAAGACTAGCGGCTACCAAGAGACCCAGTACTTC. It encodes CASSIKTSGYQETQYF.

This sequence joins TRBV5-1 and TRBJ1-1; D possibly corresponds to TRBD1 (6 bases). The CDR3 has 16 residues. The V gene lost 3 bases and the J gene lost 2 bases, with 17 bases spanning the gap. The germline CDR1 and CDR2 sequences are SGHRS and YFSETQ. CDR3 bases: TGCGCCAGCAGCTCCGACAAACAGGGTCAAAACACTGAAGCTTTCTTT. The encoded protein is CASSSDKQGQNTEAFF.

The chain is built from TRBV6-5 and TRBJ2-7; D may be TRBD2 (6 bases). Deletions cut 2 bases from V and 4 bases from J, with 15 bases between. The CDR3 is made up of 15 amino acids. Germline V gene lookup returns CDR1 MNHEY and CDR2 SVGAGI. The CDR3: CASSYDGTGAYEQYF. The CDR3 coding sequence is TGTGCCAGCAGTTACGACGGGACTGGGGCATACGAGCAGTACTTC.

CDR3 bases: TGTGCCAGCAGCCAAGCAGATACGCAGTATTTT. This translates into CASSQADTQYF. The chain combines TRBV3-1 (or the pseudogene TRBV3-2) with TRBJ2-3, with D uncertain. This CDR3 is built from 11 residues. V was shortened by 1 base and J by 4 bases, with 0 bases between the two germline ends. CDR1 and CDR2 (germline): LGHDT, YNNKEL (reference sequence).

The chain links TRBV19 to TRBJ1-4, with a tentative D call TRBD1 (5 bases). Germline CDR1 LNHDA, CDR2 SQIVND (reference sequence). Trimming took off 0 bases at V and 7 bases at J, with 12 bases between the two ends. The CDR3 is 15 residues long. DNA of the CDR3: TGTGCCAGTAGTATAGACTCCCTTAGGGGTGAAAAACTGTTTTTT. Its translation: CASSIDSLRGEKLFF. The full variable domain, rest sourced from reference TRBV19 and TRBJ1-4, is DGGITQSPKYLFRKEGQNVTLSCEQNLNHDAMYWYRQDPGQGLRLIYYSQIVNDFQKGDIAEGYSVSREKKESFPLTVTSAQKNPTAFYLCASSIDSLRGEKLFFGSGTQLSVL.

In DNA form, the CDR3 reads TGTGCCAGCAGCTTGGGCGGGGCAGACCTCTATGGCTACACCTTC. Amino acids: CASSLGGADLYGYTF. This chain connects TRBV5-5 to TRBJ1-2; perhaps TRBD1 as D (5 bases). Trimming stripped 0 bases from V and 4 bases from J, with 13 bases between. The CDR3 spans 15 residues. From germline, CDR1 is SGHKS and CDR2 YYEKEE (reference sequence).

The rearrangement links TRBV6-5 to TRBJ1-1; D is unresolved. The CDR3 contains 14 residues. V was pared by 8 bases and J by 3 bases, with 16 bases between. Germline V gene lookup returns CDR1 MNHEY and CDR2 SVGAGI. Written as DNA, the CDR3 is TGTGCCAGCCTCCCCGGGGAATTGGACACTGAAGCTTTCTTT. The encoded protein is CASLPGELDTEAFF.

DNA for the CDR3: TGTGCCAGCAGCCCAGGGCAGGGGAACACAGATACGCAGTATTTT. Protein sequence: CASSPGQGNTDTQYF. V usage is TRBV4-2 and J usage is TRBJ2-3, with D tentatively TRBD1 (6 bases). V was clipped by 4 bases and J by 2 bases, with 13 bases between them. This CDR3 has 15 amino acids. In germline, CDR1 is LGHNA, CDR2 YNFKEQ.

The J gene is TRBJ2-3, the V gene TRBV5-4; the match to TRBD2 covers 14 bases. Germline CDR1 and CDR2: SGHNT and YYREEE (reference sequence). The CDR3 contains 17 residues. After removal of 4 bases from V and 3 bases from J, the junction contained 7 bases not matched to a gene. The CDR3 is CASSPGLAGALTDTQYF. In nucleotides, the CDR3 is TGTGCCAGCAGCCCGGGACTAGCGGGGGCCTTAACAGATACGCAGTATTTT.

This chain links TRBV7-3 with TRBJ1-2; weak D call: TRBD1 (6 bases). The CDR3 totals 15 residues. Germline CDR1 SGHTA, CDR2 FQGTGA. The V gene lost 5 bases and the J gene lost 5 bases, with 18 bases spanning the gap. DNA for the CDR3: TGTGCCAGCAGCCTAAATACAGGGACCACTTATGGCTACACCTTC. This codes for CASSLNTGTTYGYTF. The full variable domain, with the rest looked up from reference TRBV7-3 and TRBJ1-2, is GAGVSQTPSNKVTEKGKYVELRCDPISGHTALYWYRQSLGQGPEFLIYFQGTGAADDSGLPNDRFFAVRPEGSVSTLKIQRTERGDSAVYLCASSLNTGTTYGYTFGSGTRLTVV.

The chain couples TRBV10-3 to TRBJ2-1, with 7 bases identical to TRBD2. Germline assignment: CDR1 ENHRY and CDR2 SYGVKD. The ends lost 0 bases at V and 9 bases at J; junction bases unmatched: 2. The CDR3 has 13 residues. CDR3 bases: TGTGCCATCAGTGAGTCGCGGGGGTTTGAGCAGTTCTTC. The encoded protein is CAISESRGFEQFF.

This chain links TRBV5-1 with TRBJ1-1; D is perhaps TRBD1 (6 bases). The CDR3 is made up of 15 amino acids. The germline V and J ends were trimmed by 4 bases and 4 bases, with 17 bases remaining between them. Germline V gene lookup returns CDR1 SGHRS and CDR2 YFSETQ. The CDR3 DNA sequence: TGCGCCAGCAGCAAATCAGGGGTGGGGGGCACTGAAGCTTTCTTT. Translating it yields CASSKSGVGGTEAFF.

The V gene is TRBV10-3, the J gene TRBJ1-2, with D possibly TRBD1 on 5 matching bases. V was clipped by 0 bases and J by 2 bases, with 7 bases between them. Germline CDR1 is ENHRY and CDR2 is SYGVKD. The CDR3 consists of 14 residues. The CDR3 coding sequence is TGTGCCATCAGTGAGTCTGGGGGGAACTATGGCTACACCTTC. This codes for CAISESGGNYGYTF.

The chain carries TRBV27 and TRBJ2-1; TRBD1 is a possible D gene (6 bases). Germline CDR1 MNHEY, CDR2 SMNVEV (reference sequence). Trimming removed 0 bases from V and 6 bases from J, with 18 bases in between. The CDR3 contains 17 residues. The CDR3 is CASSLSWTAIVRNEQFF. DNA for the CDR3: TGTGCCAGCAGTTTATCCTGGACAGCCATAGTCCGCAATGAGCAGTTCTTC.

This chain connects TRBV28 to TRBJ2-2; tentative D call: TRBD1 (6 bases). The V gene lost 3 bases and the J gene lost 4 bases, with 6 bases spanning the gap. This CDR3 contains 13 residues. In germline, CDR1 is MDHEN, CDR2 SYDVKM. The CDR3 DNA reads as TGTGCCAGCAGTTTCAGGGGCACCGGGGAGCTGTTTTTT. The encoded protein is CASSFRGTGELFF.

The count of this clone is one. The rearrangement links TRBV11-2 to TRBJ2-7; tentatively, D is TRBD1 or TRBD2 (6 bases each). Germline V gene lookup returns CDR1 SGHAT and CDR2 FQNNGV. The CDR3 contains 14 residues. V gave up 6 bases and J gave up 2 bases, with 14 bases separating them. CDR3 DNA: TGTGCCAGCAGACGACAGAGGGGGGCCTACGAGCAGTACTTC. Translation gives CASRRQRGAYEQYF.